What follows are 26 T cell receptor beta chains derived from one specimen sequenced in a study of blood T cells in healthy people across ages. Alongside a J-beta primer mix, a sample-barcoded 5' primer served in a second PCR lasting roughly 7 to 11 cycles. MiXCR, applied by TCRdb to the 5' RACE reads, yields one record per CDR3 protein. This repertoire shows roughly 1,500,000 distinct CDR3 sequences, almost 35% found once; its top ten account for approximately 11%. Material for sequencing was blood. The receptors shown here come from a woman in her 30s in good health.

V and J are TRBV13 and TRBJ2-1; a possible D gene is TRBD1 (6 bases). The CDR3 has 17 amino acids. The germline gives CDR1 PRHDT, CDR2 FYEKMQ (reference sequence). The V end was cut by 6 bases, the J end by 8 bases, with 26 bases between. This CDR3 reads CASSPGQTALARYEQFF. CDR3 DNA sequence: TGTGCCAGCAGTCCAGGACAGACAGCACTTGCACGTTATGAGCAGTTCTTC.

The chain has TRBV5-1 and TRBJ1-1; no clear D gene. Trimming took 1 base from V and 5 from J, leaving 12 bases between them. From germline, CDR1 is SGHRS and CDR2 YFSETQ. The CDR3 is 14 amino acids. In DNA form, the CDR3 reads TGCGCCAGCAGCTTGCGAACCAAAGGGACTGAAGCTTTCTTT. Its protein product is CASSLRTKGTEAFF. The whole variable domain, remainder taken from reference TRBV5-1 and TRBJ1-1, is KAGVTQTPRYLIKTRGQQVTLSCSPISGHRSVSWYQQTPGQGLQFLFEYFSETQRNKGNFPGRFSGRQFSNSRSEMNVSTLELGDSALYLCASSLRTKGTEAFFGQGTRLTVV.

This clonotype was counted between two and nine times. The chain employs TRBV28 and TRBJ2-7; tentatively, D is TRBD1 or TRBD2 (5 bases each). The J call is uncertain, as TRBJ2-5 better fits the DNA end. Germline CDR1 and CDR2: MDHEN and SYDVKM. This CDR3 contains 16 residues. DNA for the CDR3: TGTGCCAGCAGTGGGGACCAGACGGCCGGAAGGGAGACCCAGTACTTC. As protein: CASSGDQTAGRETQYF.

This clonotype has only one observation. Being one base from a much bigger clone, this may be a read error. The chain joins TRBV29-1 to TRBJ2-7; weak D call: TRBD1 (6 bases). Trimming stripped 4 bases from V and 1 base from J, with 14 bases between. Germline CDR1 and CDR2: SQVTM and ANQGSEA. This CDR3 is 14 amino acids long. In DNA, the CDR3 is TGCAGCGTTGCGCCCCGGGACACGTCCTACGAGCAGTACTTC. This gives the protein CSVAPRDTSYEQYF.

The rearrangement links TRBV7-9 to TRBJ2-7; D is perhaps TRBD1 or TRBD2 (5 bases each). This CDR3 spans 15 amino acids. Trimming shortened V by 5 bases and J by 6 bases, and 20 bases separated the two germline ends. Per germline, CDR1 SEHNR and CDR2 FQNEAQ (reference sequence). The CDR3 protein is CASSPHPSDGGEQYF. The DNA for the CDR3 is TGTGCCAGCAGCCCGCACCCAAGTGATGGGGGCGAGCAGTACTTC.

A few counts support this clonotype. This chain uses TRBV10-3 with TRBJ2-1; 10 bases align to TRBD1. Germline-derived CDR1 and CDR2 are ENHRY and SYGVKD. Germline trimming cut 8 bases from V and 8 bases from J; bases unmatched to any gene: 6. The length of the CDR3 is 13 residues. In DNA, the CDR3 is TGTGCCATCGGGACAGGGGCTAATGATGAGCAGTTCTTC. It specifies CAIGTGANDEQFF.

The chain links TRBV7-9 to TRBJ1-4, with 8 bases lining up with TRBD1. The V gene end was trimmed by 5 bases and the J gene end by 0 bases; junction bases not matched to a gene: 17. The CDR3 consists of 20 residues. Looked up from germline, CDR1 is SEHNR and CDR2 is FQNEAQ (reference sequence). The CDR3 DNA is TGTGCCAGCAGCCAATGGGGTCAGGGACAGGCAACCTCAACTAATGAAAAACTGTTTTTT. This gives the protein CASSQWGQGQATSTNEKLFF.

CDR3 sequence reads: CAGGSGGAPQYF. Written as DNA, the CDR3 is TGTGCCGGAGGCTCTGGAGGGGCGCCGCAGTATTTT. This rearrangement joins TRBV28 to TRBJ2-3, with D possibly matching TRBD2 (6 bases). The ends were cut back, 11 bases at V and 10 bases at J, with 19 bases in the middle. The CDR3 has 12 amino acids. Germline V gives CDR1 MDHEN, CDR2 SYDVKM. Full variable domain (remainder filled in from reference TRBV28 and TRBJ2-3): DVKVTQSSRYLVKRTGEKVFLECVQDMDHENMFWYRQDPGLGLRLIYFSYDVKMKEKGDIPEGYSVSREKKERFSLILESASTNQTSMYLCAGGSGGAPQYFGPGTRLTVL.

This chain uses TRBV20-1 with TRBJ2-7; D gene uncertain. TRBJ2-4 explains the end of the DNA better; the J call may be wrong. The germline V gene has CDR1 DFQATT and CDR2 SNEGSKA (reference sequence). The CDR3 is made up of 18 amino acids. The CDR3 is CSASRTGGSSPGKNIQYF. In nucleotides, the CDR3 is TGCAGTGCTAGTCGAACCGGCGGATCAAGTCCAGGCAAAAACATTCAGTACTTC.

The chain uses TRBV9 and TRBJ2-3; 8 positions agree with TRBD1. Losses at the gene ends were 0 bases for V and 5 bases for J; bases not matched to a gene: 8. The germline V gene has CDR1 SGDLS and CDR2 YYNGEE. The CDR3 totals 16 residues. Written as DNA, the CDR3 is TGTGCCAGCAGCGTAGACCCAGGGGGCGGGAAAGATACGCAGTATTTT. This codes for CASSVDPGGGKDTQYF.

The chain couples TRBV6-6 to TRBJ2-2; 7 bases are a match to TRBD2. Germline V gives CDR1 MNHNY, CDR2 SVGAGI (reference sequence). With V trimmed by 5 bases and J by 5 bases, 11 bases remained unmatched. The CDR3 has 16 amino acids. This chain's CDR3 is CASSPLVGGQTGELFF. As DNA, the CDR3 is TGTGCCAGCAGTCCCCTAGTGGGAGGGCAGACCGGGGAGCTGTTTTTT.

This clonotype was observed a handful of times. The chain recombines TRBV20-1 with TRBJ2-7, with 13 bases aligning to TRBD2. Germline-derived CDR1 and CDR2 are DFQATT and SNEGSKA (reference sequence). The J segment lost 5 bases and the V segment lost 5 bases, leaving 9 bases of the junction unmatched. This CDR3 is built from 15 residues. The CDR3 region has the DNA TGCAGTGCTCGAGCGGGGACTAGCGGGACCAACGAGCAGTACTTC. This gives the protein CSARAGTSGTNEQYF.

As regards this clonotype: One junction end does not reproduce the germline sequence, and a read error may be involved. The rearrangement joins TRBV12-5 to TRBJ2-1; D might be TRBD1 (5 bases). The CDR3 contains 15 residues. CDR1 and CDR2 (germline): LGHNT, FRNRAP. CDR3 in DNA: TGTGCTAGTGGTTTGGTAATGGGGCCCTACAAGGAGCAGTTCTTC. It translates to CASGLVMGPYKEQFF.

This sequence joins TRBV19 and TRBJ2-7; 7 bases are a match to TRBD1. Trimming removed 5 bases from V and 6 bases from J; junction bases left unmatched: 7. The CDR3 is made up of 13 amino acids. CDR1 LNHDA and CDR2 SQIVND come from the germline V gene (reference sequence). The CDR3 loop reads CASSLTGDREQYF. CDR3 DNA sequence: TGTGCCAGTAGTTTAACAGGGGATCGCGAGCAGTACTTC.

The V gene is TRBV12-3 or TRBV12-4, the J gene TRBJ2-7, with D possibly TRBD1 on 5 matching bases. The CDR3 has 12 residues. V lost 6 bases and J 5 bases, leaving 11 bases between the germline ends. The CDR3 sequence: CASSPTVDEQYF. The CDR3 DNA reads as TGTGCCAGCAGCCCGACAGTTGACGAGCAGTACTTC.

At least ten counts were recorded for this clonotype. V usage is TRBV5-1 and J usage is TRBJ2-5, with 10 bases fitting TRBD1. Germline values: CDR1 SGHRS, CDR2 YFSETQ. CDR3 length: 15 amino acids. The junction had 4 bases not matched to a gene; V was cut back by 0 bases and J by 5 bases. This chain's CDR3 is CASSLGQGAWETQYF. As DNA, the CDR3 is TGCGCCAGCAGCTTGGGACAGGGGGCATGGGAGACCCAGTACTTC. Variable domain in full (rest from reference TRBV5-1 and TRBJ2-5): KAGVTQTPRYLIKTRGQQVTLSCSPISGHRSVSWYQQTPGQGLQFLFEYFSETQRNKGNFPGRFSGRQFSNSRSEMNVSTLELGDSALYLCASSLGQGAWETQYFGPGTRLLVL.

The chain has TRBV27 and TRBJ2-6; 7 positions agree with TRBD1. V lost 4 bases, J lost 0 bases, and 12 bases stayed unmatched. CDR3 length: 19 residues. The germline gives CDR1 MNHEY, CDR2 SMNVEV (reference sequence). The CDR3 region is CASSSIRDRYSSGANVLTF. CDR3 DNA: TGTGCCAGCAGTTCAATCCGGGACAGATATAGCTCTGGGGCCAACGTCCTGACTTTC.

The gene calls are TRBV2 and TRBJ1-2; D call uncertain. From germline, CDR1 is SNHLY and CDR2 FYNNEI. Trimming removed 4 bases at V and 7 bases at J, with 16 bases between. CDR3 length: 14 amino acids. DNA of the CDR3: TGTGCCAGCAGTGTCCAGCGAGTTGGCTCTGGCTACACCTTC. Its protein is CASSVQRVGSGYTF.

CDR3 sequence reads: CASSAGVATDTQYF. CDR3 sequence (DNA): TGTGCCAGCAGTGCGGGAGTGGCGACAGATACGCAGTATTTT. The chain has TRBV2 and TRBJ2-3; tentative D call: TRBD2 (6 bases). Germline V gene lookup returns CDR1 SNHLY and CDR2 FYNNEI. The CDR3 extends over 14 amino acids. V was pared by 4 bases and J by 3 bases, with 11 bases between. Together with reference TRBV2 and TRBJ2-3, the CDR3 gives the full variable domain: EPEVTQTPSHQVTQMGQEVILRCVPISNHLYFYWYRQILGQKVEFLVSFYNNEISEKSEIFDDQFSVERPDGSNFTLKIRSTKLEDSAMYFCASSAGVATDTQYFGPGTRLTVL.

The chain joins TRBV24-1 to TRBJ2-1; D may correspond to TRBD1 or TRBD2 (5 bases each). V was cut by 2 bases and J by 4 bases, with 20 bases left in between. This CDR3 region has 18 residues. CDR1 and CDR2 (germline): KGHDR, SFDVKD. Here the CDR3 DNA reads TGTGCCACCAGTGATTGGACTCAGGGCCTAGGGTCATACAATGAGCAGTTCTTC. It translates to CATSDWTQGLGSYNEQFF.

The chain carries TRBV7-3 and TRBJ2-6, with TRBD2 as a possible D gene (5 bases). V dropped 1 base and J dropped 2 bases, with 9 bases sitting between them. CDR1 SGHTA and CDR2 FQGTGA come from the germline V gene. The CDR3 sequence is 16 residues long. CDR3 DNA: TGTGCCAGCAGCTTAATCCCGGGAACTGGGGCCAACGTCCTGACTTTC. This encodes CASSLIPGTGANVLTF.

The chain employs TRBV10-3 and TRBJ1-1; D ambiguous. This CDR3 comprises 12 residues. Germline CDR1 is ENHRY and CDR2 is SYGVKD. The V and J ends lost 10 bases and 4 bases respectively, with 13 bases between them. The CDR3 sequence: CATEGLSTEAFF. The CDR3 region has the DNA TGTGCCACCGAGGGTTTGAGCACTGAAGCTTTCTTT.

J is TRBJ2-3 and V is TRBV5-1; tentative D call: TRBD1 (6 bases). V lost 4 bases and J lost 4, with 13 bases in between. Germline V gives CDR1 SGHRS, CDR2 YFSETQ. The CDR3 runs 14 residues. The DNA for the CDR3 is TGCGCCAGCAGCGGAAACAGGGAAGCAGATACGCAGTATTTT. Its translation: CASSGNREADTQYF.

Comments on this clonotype: This sequence may be a read error, since a much larger clone differs from it by one base. The chain has TRBV20-1 and TRBJ1-1; the D is unclear. Germline V gene sequence: CDR1 DFQATT, CDR2 SNEGSKA (reference sequence). This CDR3 contains 11 residues. V lost 2 bases and J 2 bases, leaving 3 bases between the germline ends. The CDR3 spells CSARNNTEAFF. The CDR3 coding sequence is TGCAGTGCTAGAAATAACACTGAAGCTTTCTTT.

The rearrangement joins TRBV27 to TRBJ2-5, with TRBD2 as a possible D gene (5 bases). Looked up from germline, CDR1 is MNHEY and CDR2 is SMNVEV (reference sequence). V shed 7 bases and J shed 2 bases, with 14 bases lying between them. This CDR3 has 14 residues. CDR3 loop: CASMIGLGQETQYF. The CDR3 nucleotides are TGTGCCAGCATGATTGGACTGGGTCAAGAGACCCAGTACTTC.

The chain couples TRBV7-9 to TRBJ2-5; D is possibly TRBD1 or TRBD2 (5 bases each). Germline assignment: CDR1 SEHNR and CDR2 FQNEAQ (reference sequence). V lost 1 base, J lost 11 bases, and 20 bases lay in between. The CDR3 has 15 amino acids. Written as DNA, the CDR3 is TGTGCCAGCAGCTTAGGGGCAGGGTATCCTTGGGAGCAGTACTTC. Translated: CASSLGAGYPWEQYF.